This T cell receptor beta chain was sequenced during a study of cytomegalovirus exposure and HLA in healthy donors. This CDR3 has 15 amino acids. The junction had 5 bases not matched to a gene; V was cut back by 7 bases and J by 2 bases. Germline CDR1 reads SNHLY; CDR2 reads FYNNEI. This PCR relied on a set of 60 Vbeta primers and 13 Jbeta primers. Sequenced by immunoSEQ multiplex PCR; TCRdb stores in-frame clones only, minus some. The table records 150,000 to 200,000 clones, around 80% of them present only once. The sequence came from a woman aged 30 to 39 in good health and CMV-seropositive. The V gene is TRBV2, the J gene TRBJ2-5, with TRBD2 matching 12 bases. The specimen sequenced was PBMCs. The chain's CDR3 is CASTGLAGPQETQYF. The CDR3, as DNA: TGTGCCAGCACCGGACTAGCGGGACCACAAGAGACCCAGTACTTC.